The clone carrying this T cell receptor beta chain has at least ten counts. Its antigen is currently unknown. Unique molecular identifiers were in the cDNA, with template-switch universal primer binding. In TCRdb, the 5' RACE reads were re-called with MiXCR into one record per CDR3 protein. In the table there are more than 400,000 distinct CDR3 sequences, about 16% of which are singletons. The V gene's germline CDR1 is ENHRY and CDR2 SYGVKD. The V segment lost 6 bases and the J segment 1 base; nucleotides outside the gene matches: 4. CDR3 size: 14 residues. This sample was included in a study of identical twins. Whole-study results and caveats: Surplus twin overlap in beta out-of-frame sequences was less pronounced. Compared with unrelated sharing, twin-shared out-of-frame alpha sequences had more low-probability sequences. Within cord blood, abundant beta clonotypes carried fewer insertions, but memory repertoires showed no such trend.

These data are also associated with another study on yellow fever vaccine responses in identical twins.

The rearrangement uses TRBV10-3 and TRBJ2-5, with 8 bases identical to TRBD1. The material sequenced was CD4+ T cells sorted from blood. This sequence originates from a woman between 18 and 30 years old in good health. DNA of the CDR3: TGTGCCATCAGAGGGACAGGAGGCCAAGAGACCCAGTACTTC. It specifies CAIRGTGGQETQYF.